One and the same sample provided the 8 T cell receptor beta chains below, sequenced in a study of spatial heterogeneity in lung cancer. A single record per CDR3 protein comes from TCRdb applying MiXCR to the 5' RACE reads. The sample holds around 89,000 distinct CDR3 sequences, 9.5% to 15% seen once. Stated time point: sample taken at primary tumor resection. The input material, whole RNA from tumor, nontumor lung or frozen PBMC, was sequenced unsorted. The sample was PBMCs, taken at surgery. The origin of the receptors is a male donor with early-stage non-small cell lung cancer.

This rearrangement joins TRBV7-9 to TRBJ2-7, with D perhaps TRBD1 or TRBD2 (5 bases each). V lost 2 bases and J 4 bases, leaving 12 bases between the germline ends. CDR1 SEHNR and CDR2 FQNEAQ come from the germline V gene (reference sequence). The CDR3 extends over 14 amino acids. The CDR3 bases are TGTGCCAGCAGCTTAACCACGGGGCATTACGAGCAGTACTTC. Translation gives CASSLTTGHYEQYF.

The table lists this clonotype with a few counts. One end of the junction varies from germline; a read error may be responsible. The chain is built from TRBV7-7 and TRBJ1-5; D not resolved. Germline V gene data show CDR1 as SSHAT and CDR2 as FNYEAQ (reference sequence). The CDR3 sequence is 13 residues long. Here the CDR3 reads CASSLDVNQPQHF. The CDR3 DNA is TGTGCTAGCAGCTTAGACGTCAATCAGCCCCAGCATTTT.

This clonotype was seen ten or more times. The CDR3 is CAISAPRQGVTQYF. The CDR3 DNA reads as TGTGCCATCAGTGCTCCTCGACAGGGAGTGACGCAGTATTTT. The chain is built from TRBV10-3 and TRBJ2-3; 7 bases fit TRBD1. V shed 4 bases, J shed 9 bases, and the junction held 10 bases outside the gene matches. CDR1 and CDR2 (germline): ENHRY, SYGVKD. The CDR3 has 14 residues.

This clonotype occurred many times. The chain uses TRBV24-1 and TRBJ1-2; D call uncertain. This CDR3 is built from 16 residues. Trimming removed 4 bases from V and 3 bases from J, with 17 bases in between. Germline V CDR1 and CDR2: KGHDR, SFDVKD. CDR3 nucleotides: TGTGCCACCAGTGACTCCTCCACGGTGGACTACTATGGCTACACCTTC. Amino acid sequence: CATSDSSTVDYYGYTF.

This chain uses TRBV10-3 with TRBJ2-7; D gene unclear. The CDR3 spans 14 residues. The germline CDR1 and CDR2 sequences are ENHRY and SYGVKD. Trimming removed 4 bases from V and 1 base from J, with 11 bases in between. The CDR3 DNA reads as TGTGCCATCAGTGTATCTGTAGAGTCCTACGAGCAGTACTTC. Protein: CAISVSVESYEQYF.

The V and J genes are TRBV7-2 and TRBJ2-5; the match to TRBD2 covers 8 bases. V lost 1 base and J lost 0; bases outside the gene matches: 4. Germline values: CDR1 SGHTA, CDR2 FQGNSA. This CDR3 has 16 residues. CDR3 DNA sequence: TGTGCCAGCAGCTTAGTGGCTAGCGGGTACCAAGAGACCCAGTACTTC. It yields the protein CASSLVASGYQETQYF.

V is TRBV4-3 and J is TRBJ2-2; D uncertain. Per the germline V gene, CDR1 is LGHNA and CDR2 is YSLEER. This CDR3 contains 14 residues. V lost 1 base and J lost 4, with 7 bases in between. CDR3: CASSQAISTGELFF. The DNA of the CDR3 is TGCGCCAGCAGCCAAGCAATAAGCACCGGGGAGCTGTTTTTT.

This clonotype has ten or more counts. The chain combines TRBV5-6 with TRBJ2-7; no definite D call. V was trimmed by 1 base and J by 0 bases, leaving 14 bases between them. The CDR3 has 16 amino acids. Germline V lookup: CDR1 SGHDT, CDR2 YYEEEE. The DNA of the CDR3 is TGTGCCAGCAGCTTGTTAGTCCGGCCAAGCTCCTACGAGCAGTACTTC. Amino acid sequence: CASSLLVRPSSYEQYF.